Reported below is one T cell receptor beta chain. What this receptor recognizes is not known. Base-call qualities are not available, and no considerably larger clone is one nucleotide away. This record comes from a study of T cells in Graves' hyperthyroidism and ophthalmopathy (dated by TCRdb to 2018 to 2020). About the investigation overall: Peripheral blood samples were taken at the time of initial diagnosis, prior to any treatment. Whether ophthalmopathy could be predicted prospectively was tested in an independent validation cohort made up of 18 to 20 hyperthyroidism patients plus 17 patients who later progressed to ophthalmopathy. According to the paper, TCR Vbeta CDR3 sequencing was carried out on 135 peripheral blood samples, which came from more than 40 ophthalmopathy, under 80 hyperthyroidism and some 17 progressor patients. To identify TCR V-J signatures that set the groups apart, the researchers used a discovery cohort of more than 95 patients, made up of under 45 with Graves' ophthalmopathy and 57 with stable Graves' hyperthyroidism. In addition, the study compared T-cell repertoires in thyroid tissue and in blood from roughly six Graves' hyperthyroidism patients. For training and testing, the 100 or so patients in the discovery cohort were randomly divided in a 7:3 ratio. After sampling, hyperthyroidism patients received methimazole starting at 30 mg daily, and ophthalmopathy patients received high-dose intravenous methylprednisolone. General findings and caveats noted by the study authors: In cross-validation, a model built on a 13 V-J signature told ophthalmopathy apart from stable hyperthyroidism with 87.88% sensitivity and about 81% specificity, and in testing the same model reached 80%/75%. In validation, progression to ophthalmopathy was predicted by the model with 55% to 71% sensitivity and nearly 75% specificity, a median of 6.5 months before onset. Most expanded thyroid clonotypes (frequency above 0.001) were also detected in blood, a finding suggesting that blood repertoires may reflect thyroid immune responses. Sample size was not statistically predetermined, and blinding of investigators to group allocation was not performed.

The TCR beta CDR3 regions were amplified from RNA transcripts. The first round of RT-PCR for the TCR CDR3 was performed with the HTBI primer set and the Qiagen OneStep RT-PCR kit. The libraries were constructed in a second round of multiplex PCR and then size-selected and purified. Libraries were sequenced paired-end with 100 bp reads on an Illumina HiSeq2000. The authors' analysis ran thus. SOAPnuke was used to process the raw data, removing reads that contained adapters or uncalled bases, had a mean Phred below 15, or lacked an exact match to the constant primer or identifier. COPE v1.2.5 was used to merge the high-quality paired reads, and each unique nucleotide sequence was defined as a clonotype. MiTCR v1.1 was used to align clonotypes to the IMGT TRBV, TRBD and TRBJ reference segments. The analysis was restricted to V-J combinations with a frequency above 0.0001, which together covered about 99% of the repertoires. The TCS score was defined as F50 (clonal expansion) divided by E x V (chaos), with BLOSUM62-based TCRdist calculated between CDR3 peptides within each V-J. Welch's t-statistics and random forest reduced 500 to 650 V-J features to roughly 13, which were used in a naive Bayes classifier (R e1071). TCRdb cleaned the public reads at Q25 with fastp, built clones with MiXCR and kept in-frame beta chains. Here each entry gathers all rows of one CDR3 protein and keeps the most common genes and DNA. TCRdb, not the authors, supplied the V and J calls. This sample is represented by fewer than 450,000 distinct CDR3 sequences; 15% to 20% of them were singletons. The top ten clonotypes cover around a third of the sample.

The junction shows trimming of 0 bases on V and 4 bases on J, and the gene matches do not reach 1 base of it. Taken from the germline V gene, the CDR1 and CDR2 loops are MGHRA and YSYEKL. The CDR3 measures 15 amino acids from cysteine to phenylalanine. Kept here is only the CDR3 DNA, which spans 45 bases and is read in frame from base 1. Hyperthyroidism patients were newly diagnosed, with disease duration under 2 months, and aged 18 to 65 years. Any patient with an uncontrolled infection, another autoimmune disease, pregnancy or lactation was excluded. Diagnoses were based on clinical symptoms, serum thyroxine and TRAb, thyroid ultrasound and orbital computed tomography. Blood from progressor patients was collected at the time of first diagnosis with hyperthyroidism, before any ophthalmopathy symptoms had appeared. Ficoll-Paque density gradient centrifugation was used to isolate PBMCs from around 9.1 ml of fresh peripheral blood. Patients classed as progressors first received a Graves' hyperthyroidism diagnosis and then went on to develop ophthalmopathy during follow-up. Trizol reagent was used to extract total RNA, and RNA quality was then checked on an Agilent 2100 Bioanalyzer.

Sequencing was performed on blood. In this chain, TRBV4-1 is recombined with TRBJ2-1, and 9 junction bases match TRBD1. This TCR was recovered from a woman aged 30 to 39 with Graves' hyperthyroidism that later progressed to Graves' ophthalmopathy. In nucleotides, the sequence is TGCGCCAGCAGCCAAGAGGGGACAGGGTACAATGAGCAGTTCTTC. Translated, it gives CASSQEGTGYNEQFF.